This T cell receptor (beta chain) came from a study of identical twins. Whole-study findings and limits: Twin pairs' shared out-of-frame alpha sequences were enriched in low generation probability.

MiXCR, applied by TCRdb to the 5' RACE reads, yields one record per CDR3 protein. The sample consists of roughly 700,000 distinct CDR3 sequences, over 8.5% of them appearing once. This CDR3 region has 14 residues. CDR1 and CDR2 from the germline V gene are SGHRS and YFSETQ. With 0 bases removed from V and 4 bases from J, the gap between germline ends came to 7 bases. This clonotype was counted ten times or more. Antigen specificity is unknown. This sample was shared with a second study, whose subject was yellow fever vaccine responses in identical twins.

This TCR was sampled from a woman aged 18-35 years in good health. The sample taken for sequencing was PBMCs. The V gene is TRBV5-1, the J gene TRBJ2-2; D ambiguous. CDR3: CASSLGSVTGELFF. The DNA of the CDR3 is TGCGCCAGCAGCTTGGGCTCAGTCACCGGGGAGCTGTTTTTT.